This T cell receptor (beta chain) was retrieved from a study of T cell responses to AZD1222 COVID-19 vaccine. Study details: Timing groups of about 4 and about 12 weeks for second doses were pooled. Study conclusions and caveats: Donors in the cohort were predominantly white British and more often female, and clonal diversity was possibly underestimated. The peak T cell response came first, and repertoires were sampled only after it. Reports indicate that nearly half of spike-specific TCRs are directed at unmutated variant regions.

This clone appeared a single time. The target antigen is unknown. The repertoire was sequenced with immunoSEQ multiplex PCR; TCRdb's copy has only in-frame clones and lacks some. The sample has tens of thousands of clones, approximately 86% seen once. The CDR3 extends over 15 amino acids. The germline gives CDR1 MRHNA, CDR2 SNTAGT. The V segment lost 3 bases and the J segment 4 bases; nucleotides outside the gene matches: 6. The sample consisted of peripheral blood, taken on day 0 of AZD1222 vaccination. The receptor was isolated from an adult in good health. The rearrangement links TRBV6-4 to TRBJ2-3; 8 nucleotides agree with TRBD1. Here the CDR3 reads CASSENAGGADTQYF. DNA of the CDR3: TGTGCCAGCAGTGAGAACGCAGGGGGCGCAGATACGCAGTATTTT.